These 16 T cell receptor beta chains share one sample of origin, sequenced in a study of blood T cell repertoires in COVID-19. The repertoire was sequenced with immunoSEQ multiplex PCR; TCRdb's copy has only in-frame clones and lacks some. Altogether about 240,000 clones are present, around 90% being singletons, with the ten largest covering 0.75% to 1%. Input material: peripheral blood. The receptors shown here come from a middle-aged woman who had recovered from COVID-19.

This clone was observed once. V and J are TRBV9 and TRBJ1-1; D may be TRBD1 (5 bases). V was trimmed by 2 bases and J by 7 bases, leaving 15 bases between them. CDR1 is SGDLS and CDR2 is YYNGEE in the germline V gene. The CDR3 contains 14 residues. The CDR3 nucleotides are TGTGCCAGCAGCGTGGGGGGAAGAGGAGGTGAAGCTTTCTTT. Encoded protein: CASSVGGRGGEAFF.

This rearrangement joins TRBV6-6 to TRBJ2-2; D unresolved. With 2 bases removed from V and 0 bases from J, the gap between germline ends came to 7 bases. In germline, CDR1 is MNHNY, CDR2 SVGAGI (reference sequence). The CDR3 loop spans 15 amino acids. The CDR3 region has the DNA TGTGCCAGCAGTTACGGGCTGACGAACACCGGGGAGCTGTTTTTT. Protein: CASSYGLTNTGELFF.

This clone was counted between two and nine times. This rearrangement joins TRBV5-4 to TRBJ2-2, with 10 bases fitting TRBD2. The CDR3 extends over 16 amino acids. Germline V gives CDR1 SGHNT, CDR2 YYREEE (reference sequence). The J segment lost 4 bases and the V segment lost 2 bases, leaving 5 bases of the junction unmatched. The CDR3 nucleotides are TGTGCCAGCAGCTTTGGAGCGGGAGGGCCCACCGGGGAGCTGTTTTTT. Amino acids: CASSFGAGGPTGELFF.

The chain couples TRBV5-6 to TRBJ2-7; 8 bases match TRBD2. After removal of 4 bases from V and 7 bases from J, the junction contained 13 bases not matched to a gene. Looked up from germline, CDR1 is SGHDT and CDR2 is YYEEEE. The CDR3 sequence is 15 residues long. The CDR3 reads CASSPTGRAPGEQYF. In DNA, the CDR3 is TGTGCCAGCAGCCCCACCGGGAGGGCCCCCGGGGAGCAGTACTTC.

CDR3: CASSLSQNYGYTF. In DNA, the CDR3 is TGTGCCAGCAGCTTGTCCCAGAACTATGGCTACACCTTC. J is TRBJ1-2 and V is TRBV5-6; no reliable D call. Trimming took off 1 base at V and 2 bases at J, with 6 bases between the two ends. The length of the CDR3 is 13 residues. The germline gives CDR1 SGHDT, CDR2 YYEEEE.

V usage is TRBV2 and J usage is TRBJ1-4; D is ambiguous. V was trimmed by 8 bases and J by 5 bases, leaving 12 bases between them. Germline-derived CDR1 and CDR2 are SNHLY and FYNNEI. This CDR3 has 13 amino acids. CDR3 residues: CASGQEVNEKLFF. The DNA of the CDR3 is TGTGCCAGCGGCCAGGAGGTAAATGAAAAACTGTTTTTT.

This chain connects TRBV6-5 to TRBJ2-1; no firm D call. CDR1 and CDR2 from the germline V gene are MNHEY and SVGAGI. This CDR3 contains 14 residues. V lost 5 bases to trimming and J lost 6 bases, with 14 bases between them. CDR3 region: CASSIGVAFNEQFF. The DNA for the CDR3 is TGTGCCAGCAGTATAGGAGTAGCTTTCAATGAGCAGTTCTTC.

The chain joins TRBV5-1 to TRBJ2-7, with D unresolved. V lost 4 bases, J lost 3 bases, and 11 bases lay in between. The CDR3 loop spans 13 amino acids. Germline V gene data show CDR1 as SGHRS and CDR2 as YFSETQ. CDR3 DNA sequence: TGCGCCAGCAGCCAGGCGATAGGCTACGAGCAGTACTTC. This gives the protein CASSQAIGYEQYF.

The J gene is TRBJ2-7, the V gene TRBV6-2 or TRBV6-3, with unresolved D. Trimming stripped 5 bases from V and 2 bases from J, with 13 bases between. CDR1 is MNHEY and CDR2 is SVGEGT in the germline V gene. The CDR3 is made up of 14 amino acids. CDR3 in DNA: TGTGCCAGCAGTCGCTGGGCCCGAACCTACGAGCAGTACGTC. The encoded protein is CASSRWARTYEQYV.

The genes are TRBV14 and TRBJ2-6, with TRBD1 as a possible D gene (6 bases). The germline V and J ends were trimmed by 0 bases and 13 bases, with 16 bases remaining between them. The CDR3 consists of 15 residues. The germline V gene encodes CDR1 SGHDN and CDR2 FVKESK. The DNA for the CDR3 is TGTGCCAGCAGCCAAGAGGGACACGTCACCGGTGTCCTGACTTTC. It codes for CASSQEGHVTGVLTF.

A word on this clone: A read error may produce the germline difference seen at one junction end. This chain connects TRBV7-7 to TRBJ2-1; D is possibly TRBD2 (6 bases). Germline CDR1 SSHAT, CDR2 FNYEAQ (reference sequence). The CDR3 runs to 18 residues. The CDR3 DNA is TGTGCTAGCAGCTTTGGGCCAACGGGGGTGGGCCCCTACAATGAGCAGTTCTTC. Its protein product is CASSFGPTGVGPYNEQFF.

This clone appeared a single time. V and J are TRBV29-1 and TRBJ1-2; no definite D call. CDR3 length: 12 residues. Trimming removed 3 bases from V and 8 bases from J, with 13 bases in between. Germline CDR1 reads SQVTM; CDR2 reads ANQGSEA. The CDR3 sequence: CSVEALRGGYTF. The CDR3 coding sequence is TGCAGCGTTGAGGCCCTGCGAGGGGGCTACACCTTC.

The chain joins TRBV27 to TRBJ1-5; TRBD1 matches 8 bases. Germline loops: CDR1 MNHEY, CDR2 SMNVEV (reference sequence). The CDR3 totals 20 residues. The V segment lost 6 bases and the J segment 3 bases; nucleotides outside the gene matches: 22. For the CDR3, the DNA is TGTGCCAGCAGACCCTCCCGGACAGGGCACACAAGGGCCCACAATCAGCCCCAGCATTTT. Its protein is CASRPSRTGHTRAHNQPQHF.

This clone occurred once. The chain couples TRBV7-9 to TRBJ1-4, with a possible D match to TRBD1 (6 bases). CDR3 length: 16 amino acids. The V gene lost 5 bases and the J gene lost 8 bases, with 21 bases spanning the gap. CDR1 is SEHNR, CDR2 FQNEAQ, per germline (reference sequence). The CDR3 region has the DNA TGTGCCAGCAGCGACCGGCGGACAGTCGGGGGGGAAAAACTGTTTTTT. Translating it yields CASSDRRTVGGEKLFF.

The chain recombines TRBV24-1 with TRBJ1-5, with a tentative D call TRBD1 (6 bases). CDR1 and CDR2 from the germline V gene are KGHDR and SFDVKD. Trimming removed 4 bases at V and 3 bases at J, with 12 bases between. CDR3 length: 15 amino acids. CDR3 region: CATSERGANNQPQHF. Here the CDR3 DNA reads TGTGCCACCAGTGAGCGGGGGGCCAACAATCAGCCCCAGCATTTT.

This rearrangement joins TRBV30 to TRBJ1-5; perhaps TRBD1 as D (6 bases). The CDR3 totals 15 residues. The V end lost 2 bases, the J end lost 3 bases, and 14 bases lay between the germline ends. The germline CDR1 and CDR2 sequences are GTSNPN and SVGIG (reference sequence). In DNA form, the CDR3 reads TGTGCCTGGAGTTTTGGGATGGGGGCCAATCAGCCCCAGCATTTT. Encoded protein: CAWSFGMGANQPQHF.